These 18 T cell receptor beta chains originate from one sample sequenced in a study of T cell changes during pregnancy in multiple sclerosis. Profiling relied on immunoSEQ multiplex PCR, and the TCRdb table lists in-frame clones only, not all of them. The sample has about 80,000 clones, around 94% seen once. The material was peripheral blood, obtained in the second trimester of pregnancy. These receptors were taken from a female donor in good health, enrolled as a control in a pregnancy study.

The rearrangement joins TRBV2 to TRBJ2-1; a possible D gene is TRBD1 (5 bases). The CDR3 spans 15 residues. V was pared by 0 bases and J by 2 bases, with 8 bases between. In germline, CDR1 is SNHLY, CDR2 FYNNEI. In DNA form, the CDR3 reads TGTGCCAGCAGTGAAGCGCAGGGCCCCTACAATGAGCAGTTCTTC. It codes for CASSEAQGPYNEQFF.

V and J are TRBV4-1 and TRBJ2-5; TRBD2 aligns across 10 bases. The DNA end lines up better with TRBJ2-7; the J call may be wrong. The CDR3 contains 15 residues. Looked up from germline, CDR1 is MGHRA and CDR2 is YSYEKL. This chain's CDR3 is CASSQRTSGDYEQYF. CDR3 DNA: TGCGCCAGCAGCCAAAGGACTAGCGGAGACTACGAGCAGTACTTC.

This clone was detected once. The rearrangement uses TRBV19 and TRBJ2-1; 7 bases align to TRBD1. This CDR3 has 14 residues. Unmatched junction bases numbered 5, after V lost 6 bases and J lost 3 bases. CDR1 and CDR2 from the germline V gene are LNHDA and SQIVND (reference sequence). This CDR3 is CASRGGQIYNEQFF. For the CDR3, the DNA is TGTGCCAGTAGAGGGGGACAGATCTACAATGAGCAGTTCTTC.

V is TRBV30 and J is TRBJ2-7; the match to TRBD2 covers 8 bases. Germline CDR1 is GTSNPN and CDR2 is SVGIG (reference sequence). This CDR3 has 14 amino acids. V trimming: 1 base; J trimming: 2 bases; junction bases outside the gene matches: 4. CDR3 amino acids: CAWSGGTRAYEQYF. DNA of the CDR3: TGTGCCTGGAGTGGGGGGACTAGGGCCTACGAGCAGTACTTC.

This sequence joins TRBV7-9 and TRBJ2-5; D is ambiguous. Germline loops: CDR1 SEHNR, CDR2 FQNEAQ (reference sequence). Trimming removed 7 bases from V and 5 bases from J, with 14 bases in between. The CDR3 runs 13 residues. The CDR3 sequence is CASTHGLEETQYF. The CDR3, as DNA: TGTGCCAGCACTCACGGTCTTGAGGAGACCCAGTACTTC. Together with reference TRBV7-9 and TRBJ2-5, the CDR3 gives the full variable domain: DTGVSQNPRHKITKRGQNVTFRCDPISEHNRLYWYRQTLGQGPEFLTYFQNEAQLEKSRLLSDRFSAERPKGSFSTLEIQRTEQGDSAMYLCASTHGLEETQYFGPGTRLLVL.

CDR3 DNA sequence: TGTGCCAGCAGCCAAGATTGGACAGGCCTATACCAAGAGACCCAGTACTTC. Translating gives CASSQDWTGLYQETQYF. The V call is TRBV4-2, the J call TRBJ2-5; TRBD1 matches 7 bases. The CDR3 consists of 17 residues. V was pared by 0 bases and J by 0 bases, with 7 bases of the junction left unmatched. Looked up from germline, CDR1 is LGHNA and CDR2 is YNFKEQ.

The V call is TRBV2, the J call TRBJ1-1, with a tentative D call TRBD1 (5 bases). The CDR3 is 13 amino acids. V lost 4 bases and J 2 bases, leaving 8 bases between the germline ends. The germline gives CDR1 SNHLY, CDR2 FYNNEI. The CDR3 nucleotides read TGTGCCAGCAGTGTACAGGAAAACACTGAAGCTTTCTTT. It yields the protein CASSVQENTEAFF.

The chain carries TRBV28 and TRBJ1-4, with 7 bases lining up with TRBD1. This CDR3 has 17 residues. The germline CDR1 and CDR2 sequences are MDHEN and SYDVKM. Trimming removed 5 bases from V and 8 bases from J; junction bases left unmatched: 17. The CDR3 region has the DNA TGTGCCAGCAGTACGTCCGGGACAGCCTTACTGGGGGAAAAACTGTTTTTT. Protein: CASSTSGTALLGEKLFF.

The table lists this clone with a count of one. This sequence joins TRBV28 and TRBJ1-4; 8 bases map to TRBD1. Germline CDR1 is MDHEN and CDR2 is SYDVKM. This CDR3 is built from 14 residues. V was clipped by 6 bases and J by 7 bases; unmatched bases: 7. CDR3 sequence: CASREQGVPEKLFF. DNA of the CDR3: TGTGCCAGCAGGGAACAGGGGGTCCCTGAAAAACTGTTTTTT.

CDR3 in DNA: TGTGCCAGCAAGGCCGGGGGGACGGGCGAGCAGTACTTC. Protein product: CASKAGGTGEQYF. The chain recombines TRBV2 with TRBJ2-7; 7 positions match TRBD2. The germline gives CDR1 SNHLY, CDR2 FYNNEI. The CDR3 length is 13 residues. With 7 bases clipped from V and 6 bases from J, the junction kept 9 bases outside the gene matches. Full variable domain (outside the CDR3, taken from reference TRBV2 and TRBJ2-7): EPEVTQTPSHQVTQMGQEVILRCVPISNHLYFYWYRQILGQKVEFLVSFYNNEISEKSEIFDDQFSVERPDGSNFTLKIRSTKLEDSAMYFCASKAGGTGEQYFGPGTRLTVT.

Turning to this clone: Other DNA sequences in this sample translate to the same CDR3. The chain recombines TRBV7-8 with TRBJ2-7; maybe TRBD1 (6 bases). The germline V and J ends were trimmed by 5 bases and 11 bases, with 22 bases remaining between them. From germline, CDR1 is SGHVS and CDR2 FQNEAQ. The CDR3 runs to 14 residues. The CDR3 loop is CASSAQGGSGFEYF. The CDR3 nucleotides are TGTGCCAGCAGCGCACAAGGGGGTTCAGGGTTCGAGTACTTC.

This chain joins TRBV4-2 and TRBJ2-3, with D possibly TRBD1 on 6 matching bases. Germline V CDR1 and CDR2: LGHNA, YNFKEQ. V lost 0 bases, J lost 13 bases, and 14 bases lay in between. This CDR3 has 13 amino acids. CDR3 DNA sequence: TGTGCCAGCAGCCAAGAGCTAGGGGGTTGGGAGTATTTT. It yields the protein CASSQELGGWEYF.

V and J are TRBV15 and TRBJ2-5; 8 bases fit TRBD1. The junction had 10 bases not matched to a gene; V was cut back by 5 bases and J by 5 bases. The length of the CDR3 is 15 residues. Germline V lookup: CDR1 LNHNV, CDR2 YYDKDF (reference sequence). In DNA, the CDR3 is TGTGCCACCAGCGGTCAGGGGGCGCCTGAGGAGACCCAGTACTTC. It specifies CATSGQGAPEETQYF. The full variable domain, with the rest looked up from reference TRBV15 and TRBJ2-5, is DAMVIQNPRYQVTQFGKPVTLSCSQTLNHNVMYWYQQKSSQAPKLLFHYYDKDFNNEADTPDNFQSRRPNTSFCFLDIRSPGLGDTAMYLCATSGQGAPEETQYFGPGTRLLVL.

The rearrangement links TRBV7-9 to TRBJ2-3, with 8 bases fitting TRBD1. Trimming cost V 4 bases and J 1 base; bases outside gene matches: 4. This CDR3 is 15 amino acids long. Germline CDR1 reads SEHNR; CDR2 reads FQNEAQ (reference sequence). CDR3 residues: CASSSGQGGTDTQYF. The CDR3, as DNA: TGTGCCAGCAGCTCAGGACAGGGTGGCACAGATACGCAGTATTTT.

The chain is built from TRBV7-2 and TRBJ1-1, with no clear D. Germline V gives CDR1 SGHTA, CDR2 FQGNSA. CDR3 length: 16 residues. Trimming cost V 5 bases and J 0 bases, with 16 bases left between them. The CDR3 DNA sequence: TGTGCCAGCAGCGTTAGCGTTTACAGCTTGAACACTGAAGCTTTCTTT. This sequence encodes CASSVSVYSLNTEAFF.

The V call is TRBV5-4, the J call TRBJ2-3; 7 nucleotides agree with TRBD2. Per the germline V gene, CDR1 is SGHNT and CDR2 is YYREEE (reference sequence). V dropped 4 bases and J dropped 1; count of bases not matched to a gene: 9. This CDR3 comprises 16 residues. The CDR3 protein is CASSRGASGGTDTQYF. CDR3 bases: TGTGCCAGCAGCCGAGGGGCTAGCGGCGGCACAGATACGCAGTATTTT.

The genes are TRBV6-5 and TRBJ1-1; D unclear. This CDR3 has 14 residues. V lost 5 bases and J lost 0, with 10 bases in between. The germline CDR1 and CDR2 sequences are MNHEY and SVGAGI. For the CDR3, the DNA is TGTGCCAGCAGTGCGGCACGGGTGAACACTGAAGCTTTCTTT. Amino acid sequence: CASSAARVNTEAFF.

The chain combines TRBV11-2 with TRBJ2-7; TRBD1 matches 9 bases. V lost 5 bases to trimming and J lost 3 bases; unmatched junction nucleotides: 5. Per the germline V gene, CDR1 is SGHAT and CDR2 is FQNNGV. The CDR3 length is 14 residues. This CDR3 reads CASSPLTGGYEQYF. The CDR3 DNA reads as TGTGCCAGCAGCCCCCTGACAGGGGGCTACGAGCAGTACTTC.